Sequencing of this TCR beta chain was carried out in a study of technical replicates of blood from a few donors. CDR3 size: 14 residues. J gave up 6 bases and V 4 bases, and 8 bases lay outside the gene matches. Germline V gene data show CDR1 as SQVTM and CDR2 as ANQGSEA. Profiled with immunoSEQ multiplex PCR; TCRdb holds only in-frame clones, not every one. Of some 62,000 clones listed, more than 75% are singletons. The gene calls are TRBV29-1 and TRBJ2-2; 7 bases align to TRBD1. The sequenced sample consisted of PBMCs. The source of this sequence is a human donor in good health. Some clones in this sample may be carry-over from other donors' samples. The CDR3 sequence: CSVVVTGFAGELFF. The CDR3 DNA follows: TGCAGCGTTGTTGTGACAGGGTTCGCCGGGGAGCTGTTTTTT.